Listed below are T cell receptor beta chains from one sample, sequenced in a study of T cells in Graves' hyperthyroidism and ophthalmopathy. TCRdb redid the calling of the multiplex PCR reads with MiXCR, one entry per CDR3 protein. The repertoire includes a few hundred thousand distinct CDR3 sequences, about 16% of them detected once, and approximately 30% sits in the top ten. The sequenced sample consisted of blood. Source of these receptors: a woman under 40 with Graves' ophthalmopathy. Both conserved end residues are part of each CDR3. Fields, in order: CDR3 DNA, CDR3 protein, D gene, J gene, clone size, V gene. D genes are given only for firm matches. Rows give clone size only sometimes, using once, few, many, or a class for an expanded clone.

DNA: TGTGCCAGCAGCTTGGCGGTCGACAATGAGCAGTTCTTC
CDR3: CASSLAVDNEQFF
D: -
J: TRBJ2-1
size: many
V: TRBV5-5

DNA: TGTGCCAGCAGTTACGAACCCATGAATCCTGCAGAGACCCAGTACTTC
CDR3: CASSYEPMNPAETQYF
D: -
J: TRBJ2-5
size: -
V: TRBV6-2/TRBV6-3

DNA: TGTGCCAGCAGCTCGGACGGGGGCCCCTACGAGCAGTACTTC
CDR3: CASSSDGGPYEQYF
D: -
J: TRBJ2-7
size: many
V: TRBV7-9

DNA: TGCAGTGCTAGGTGGGGGAACTATGGCTACACCTTC
CDR3: CSARWGNYGYTF
D: -
J: TRBJ1-2
size: many
V: TRBV20-1

DNA: TGTGCCAGCAGCCCCAGACGCGACCGCCCACAAAACTACTACGAGCAGTACTTC
CDR3: CASSPRRDRPQNYYEQYF
D: -
J: TRBJ2-7
size: -
V: TRBV9

DNA: TGTGCCAGCAGTGGGACAGGGATTCGTTCCGAGCAGTACTTC
CDR3: CASSGTGIRSEQYF
D: TRBD1
J: TRBJ2-7
size: many
V: TRBV7-2

DNA: TGTGCCAGCAGTCCCACACTAGCGGGAGGAGATGAGCAGTTCTTC
CDR3: CASSPTLAGGDEQFF
D: TRBD2
J: TRBJ2-1
size: many
V: TRBV12-3/TRBV12-4

DNA: TGTGCCATTAGCAGGGGAAAGACTCCCAAGGGGGAGACCCAGTACTTC
CDR3: CAISRGKTPKGETQYF
D: -
J: TRBJ2-5
size: few
V: TRBV6-2/TRBV6-3

DNA: TGTGCCAGTAGGACACAGGGTTCCAGGGATACGCAGTATTTT
CDR3: CASRTQGSRDTQYF
D: -
J: TRBJ2-3
size: -
V: TRBV19

DNA: TGTGCCAGCAGTGAAAGCGGGAGTTACGAGCAGTACTTC
CDR3: CASSESGSYEQYF
D: TRBD2
J: TRBJ2-7
size: many
V: TRBV12-3/TRBV12-4

DNA: TGTGCCAGCAGTCAGGGGGCCAGCGAGCAGTACTTC
CDR3: CASSQGASEQYF
D: TRBD1
J: TRBJ2-7
size: many
V: TRBV11-2

DNA: TGTGCCACTTGGGGGGATGAAGAGACCCAGTACTTC
CDR3: CATWGDEETQYF
D: -
J: TRBJ2-5
size: many
V: TRBV6-2/TRBV6-3

DNA: TGCGCCAGCAGCCTCGACACCCTATCCCCCGGGGAGCTGTTTTTT
CDR3: CASSLDTLSPGELFF
D: -
J: TRBJ2-2
size: -
V: TRBV5-1

DNA: TGCGCCAGCAGGCGACAGGGGAACTACGAGCAGTACTTC
CDR3: CASRRQGNYEQYF
D: TRBD1
J: TRBJ2-7
size: few
V: TRBV10-2

DNA: TGTGCCAGCAGCTTAGGACTAGGGGAAATTTTTGGGGACTTC
CDR3: CASSLGLGEIFGDF
D: TRBD2
J: TRBJ2-5
size: -
V: TRBV5-6

DNA: TGTGCCAGCAGCGGAAGGGGCGTGAACACTGAAGCTTTCTTT
CDR3: CASSGRGVNTEAFF
D: -
J: TRBJ1-1
size: -
V: TRBV7-2

DNA: TGTGCCAGCAGCTTTCAAGGGCAGGGGGAGCAGTACTTC
CDR3: CASSFQGQGEQYF
D: -
J: TRBJ2-7
size: many
V: TRBV7-9

DNA: TGTGCCAGCAGCCAAGATTGGGTAGCGGGAGTCGAGCAGTACTTC
CDR3: CASSQDWVAGVEQYF
D: TRBD2
J: TRBJ2-7
size: many
V: TRBV3-1

DNA: TGCAGTGCTCACGGCCCGACAGATACGCAGTATTTT
CDR3: CSAHGPTDTQYF
D: -
J: TRBJ2-3
size: many
V: TRBV20-1

DNA: TGTGCCAGCAGCCCGGGACTAAGGAACACCGGGGAGCTGTTTTTT
CDR3: CASSPGLRNTGELFF
D: TRBD2
J: TRBJ2-2
size: -
V: TRBV11-3

DNA: TGTGCCAGCACTCCAGGGCTTCAGCCCCAGCATTTT
CDR3: CASTPGLQPQHF
D: -
J: TRBJ1-5
size: -
V: TRBV28

DNA: TGTGCCAGCAGTTTCCCATCAATGGTGAACACCGGGGAGCTGTTTTTT
CDR3: CASSFPSMVNTGELFF
D: -
J: TRBJ2-2
size: once
V: TRBV6-5

DNA: TGTGCCAGCAGTCCCCCCACAGAGGATGGCTACACCTTC
CDR3: CASSPPTEDGYTF
D: -
J: TRBJ1-2
size: few
V: TRBV28

DNA: TGTGCCTGGGACACGACGGATAATGAGCAGTTCTTC
CDR3: CAWDTTDNEQFF
D: -
J: TRBJ2-1
size: many
V: TRBV30

DNA: TGCAGCGCCGAGGGACTGGGAGGGACCCAGTACTTC
CDR3: CSAEGLGGTQYF
D: -
J: TRBJ2-5
size: few
V: TRBV29-1

DNA: TGTGCCAGCAGCTTAATGGGTCACACAGATACGCAGTATTTT
CDR3: CASSLMGHTDTQYF
D: -
J: TRBJ2-3
size: few
V: TRBV7-9

DNA: TGTGCCAGCAGCTTGACAGGGAGAGCGTACGAGCAGTACTTC
CDR3: CASSLTGRAYEQYF
D: TRBD1
J: TRBJ2-7
size: many
V: TRBV13

DNA: TGTGCCAGCAGCTTCCCGGGACAGGGTTACAATGAGCAGTTCTTC
CDR3: CASSFPGQGYNEQFF
D: TRBD1
J: TRBJ2-1
size: -
V: TRBV7-8

DNA: TGCAGTGCTAGAGTCGGGCTAGCGGGAGGGTGGAATGAGCAGTTCTTC
CDR3: CSARVGLAGGWNEQFF
D: TRBD2
J: TRBJ2-1
size: many
V: TRBV20-1

DNA: TGTGCCAGCAGTGAAGGATGGGGGTTGGAGGGGGAAAAACTGTTTTTT
CDR3: CASSEGWGLEGEKLFF
D: -
J: TRBJ1-4
size: -
V: TRBV6-1

DNA: TGTGCCAGTGGGGAACAGGGGGCTACGGAAGCTTTCTTT
CDR3: CASGEQGATEAFF
D: TRBD1
J: TRBJ1-1
size: few
V: TRBV19

DNA: TGTGCCAGTAGTATCCGACTAGCGGGACTCAATGAGCAGTTCTTC
CDR3: CASSIRLAGLNEQFF
D: TRBD2
J: TRBJ2-1
size: few
V: TRBV19

DNA: TGTGCCAGCAGCCAAGGAGGGACTCCGTGGAATGAGCAGTTCTTC
CDR3: CASSQGGTPWNEQFF
D: -
J: TRBJ2-1
size: few
V: TRBV14

DNA: TGCGCCAGCAGCCAAGGCGGGGGCGTGAACACTGAAGCTTTCTTT
CDR3: CASSQGGGVNTEAFF
D: -
J: TRBJ1-1
size: -
V: TRBV4-3

DNA: TGTGCCAGCAGTGAAATGGTGGATCCGCCCCAGCATTTT
CDR3: CASSEMVDPPQHF
D: -
J: TRBJ1-5
size: few
V: TRBV6-1

DNA: TGTGCCAGCAGTTACAGGTCAGGAACGAGGAATGAGCAGTTCTTC
CDR3: CASSYRSGTRNEQFF
D: -
J: TRBJ2-1
size: many
V: TRBV6-2/TRBV6-3

DNA: TGTGCCAGCAGTGGGGGGGGCGGTAATTCACCCCTCCACTTT
CDR3: CASSGGGGNSPLHF
D: -
J: TRBJ1-6
size: few
V: TRBV12-3/TRBV12-4